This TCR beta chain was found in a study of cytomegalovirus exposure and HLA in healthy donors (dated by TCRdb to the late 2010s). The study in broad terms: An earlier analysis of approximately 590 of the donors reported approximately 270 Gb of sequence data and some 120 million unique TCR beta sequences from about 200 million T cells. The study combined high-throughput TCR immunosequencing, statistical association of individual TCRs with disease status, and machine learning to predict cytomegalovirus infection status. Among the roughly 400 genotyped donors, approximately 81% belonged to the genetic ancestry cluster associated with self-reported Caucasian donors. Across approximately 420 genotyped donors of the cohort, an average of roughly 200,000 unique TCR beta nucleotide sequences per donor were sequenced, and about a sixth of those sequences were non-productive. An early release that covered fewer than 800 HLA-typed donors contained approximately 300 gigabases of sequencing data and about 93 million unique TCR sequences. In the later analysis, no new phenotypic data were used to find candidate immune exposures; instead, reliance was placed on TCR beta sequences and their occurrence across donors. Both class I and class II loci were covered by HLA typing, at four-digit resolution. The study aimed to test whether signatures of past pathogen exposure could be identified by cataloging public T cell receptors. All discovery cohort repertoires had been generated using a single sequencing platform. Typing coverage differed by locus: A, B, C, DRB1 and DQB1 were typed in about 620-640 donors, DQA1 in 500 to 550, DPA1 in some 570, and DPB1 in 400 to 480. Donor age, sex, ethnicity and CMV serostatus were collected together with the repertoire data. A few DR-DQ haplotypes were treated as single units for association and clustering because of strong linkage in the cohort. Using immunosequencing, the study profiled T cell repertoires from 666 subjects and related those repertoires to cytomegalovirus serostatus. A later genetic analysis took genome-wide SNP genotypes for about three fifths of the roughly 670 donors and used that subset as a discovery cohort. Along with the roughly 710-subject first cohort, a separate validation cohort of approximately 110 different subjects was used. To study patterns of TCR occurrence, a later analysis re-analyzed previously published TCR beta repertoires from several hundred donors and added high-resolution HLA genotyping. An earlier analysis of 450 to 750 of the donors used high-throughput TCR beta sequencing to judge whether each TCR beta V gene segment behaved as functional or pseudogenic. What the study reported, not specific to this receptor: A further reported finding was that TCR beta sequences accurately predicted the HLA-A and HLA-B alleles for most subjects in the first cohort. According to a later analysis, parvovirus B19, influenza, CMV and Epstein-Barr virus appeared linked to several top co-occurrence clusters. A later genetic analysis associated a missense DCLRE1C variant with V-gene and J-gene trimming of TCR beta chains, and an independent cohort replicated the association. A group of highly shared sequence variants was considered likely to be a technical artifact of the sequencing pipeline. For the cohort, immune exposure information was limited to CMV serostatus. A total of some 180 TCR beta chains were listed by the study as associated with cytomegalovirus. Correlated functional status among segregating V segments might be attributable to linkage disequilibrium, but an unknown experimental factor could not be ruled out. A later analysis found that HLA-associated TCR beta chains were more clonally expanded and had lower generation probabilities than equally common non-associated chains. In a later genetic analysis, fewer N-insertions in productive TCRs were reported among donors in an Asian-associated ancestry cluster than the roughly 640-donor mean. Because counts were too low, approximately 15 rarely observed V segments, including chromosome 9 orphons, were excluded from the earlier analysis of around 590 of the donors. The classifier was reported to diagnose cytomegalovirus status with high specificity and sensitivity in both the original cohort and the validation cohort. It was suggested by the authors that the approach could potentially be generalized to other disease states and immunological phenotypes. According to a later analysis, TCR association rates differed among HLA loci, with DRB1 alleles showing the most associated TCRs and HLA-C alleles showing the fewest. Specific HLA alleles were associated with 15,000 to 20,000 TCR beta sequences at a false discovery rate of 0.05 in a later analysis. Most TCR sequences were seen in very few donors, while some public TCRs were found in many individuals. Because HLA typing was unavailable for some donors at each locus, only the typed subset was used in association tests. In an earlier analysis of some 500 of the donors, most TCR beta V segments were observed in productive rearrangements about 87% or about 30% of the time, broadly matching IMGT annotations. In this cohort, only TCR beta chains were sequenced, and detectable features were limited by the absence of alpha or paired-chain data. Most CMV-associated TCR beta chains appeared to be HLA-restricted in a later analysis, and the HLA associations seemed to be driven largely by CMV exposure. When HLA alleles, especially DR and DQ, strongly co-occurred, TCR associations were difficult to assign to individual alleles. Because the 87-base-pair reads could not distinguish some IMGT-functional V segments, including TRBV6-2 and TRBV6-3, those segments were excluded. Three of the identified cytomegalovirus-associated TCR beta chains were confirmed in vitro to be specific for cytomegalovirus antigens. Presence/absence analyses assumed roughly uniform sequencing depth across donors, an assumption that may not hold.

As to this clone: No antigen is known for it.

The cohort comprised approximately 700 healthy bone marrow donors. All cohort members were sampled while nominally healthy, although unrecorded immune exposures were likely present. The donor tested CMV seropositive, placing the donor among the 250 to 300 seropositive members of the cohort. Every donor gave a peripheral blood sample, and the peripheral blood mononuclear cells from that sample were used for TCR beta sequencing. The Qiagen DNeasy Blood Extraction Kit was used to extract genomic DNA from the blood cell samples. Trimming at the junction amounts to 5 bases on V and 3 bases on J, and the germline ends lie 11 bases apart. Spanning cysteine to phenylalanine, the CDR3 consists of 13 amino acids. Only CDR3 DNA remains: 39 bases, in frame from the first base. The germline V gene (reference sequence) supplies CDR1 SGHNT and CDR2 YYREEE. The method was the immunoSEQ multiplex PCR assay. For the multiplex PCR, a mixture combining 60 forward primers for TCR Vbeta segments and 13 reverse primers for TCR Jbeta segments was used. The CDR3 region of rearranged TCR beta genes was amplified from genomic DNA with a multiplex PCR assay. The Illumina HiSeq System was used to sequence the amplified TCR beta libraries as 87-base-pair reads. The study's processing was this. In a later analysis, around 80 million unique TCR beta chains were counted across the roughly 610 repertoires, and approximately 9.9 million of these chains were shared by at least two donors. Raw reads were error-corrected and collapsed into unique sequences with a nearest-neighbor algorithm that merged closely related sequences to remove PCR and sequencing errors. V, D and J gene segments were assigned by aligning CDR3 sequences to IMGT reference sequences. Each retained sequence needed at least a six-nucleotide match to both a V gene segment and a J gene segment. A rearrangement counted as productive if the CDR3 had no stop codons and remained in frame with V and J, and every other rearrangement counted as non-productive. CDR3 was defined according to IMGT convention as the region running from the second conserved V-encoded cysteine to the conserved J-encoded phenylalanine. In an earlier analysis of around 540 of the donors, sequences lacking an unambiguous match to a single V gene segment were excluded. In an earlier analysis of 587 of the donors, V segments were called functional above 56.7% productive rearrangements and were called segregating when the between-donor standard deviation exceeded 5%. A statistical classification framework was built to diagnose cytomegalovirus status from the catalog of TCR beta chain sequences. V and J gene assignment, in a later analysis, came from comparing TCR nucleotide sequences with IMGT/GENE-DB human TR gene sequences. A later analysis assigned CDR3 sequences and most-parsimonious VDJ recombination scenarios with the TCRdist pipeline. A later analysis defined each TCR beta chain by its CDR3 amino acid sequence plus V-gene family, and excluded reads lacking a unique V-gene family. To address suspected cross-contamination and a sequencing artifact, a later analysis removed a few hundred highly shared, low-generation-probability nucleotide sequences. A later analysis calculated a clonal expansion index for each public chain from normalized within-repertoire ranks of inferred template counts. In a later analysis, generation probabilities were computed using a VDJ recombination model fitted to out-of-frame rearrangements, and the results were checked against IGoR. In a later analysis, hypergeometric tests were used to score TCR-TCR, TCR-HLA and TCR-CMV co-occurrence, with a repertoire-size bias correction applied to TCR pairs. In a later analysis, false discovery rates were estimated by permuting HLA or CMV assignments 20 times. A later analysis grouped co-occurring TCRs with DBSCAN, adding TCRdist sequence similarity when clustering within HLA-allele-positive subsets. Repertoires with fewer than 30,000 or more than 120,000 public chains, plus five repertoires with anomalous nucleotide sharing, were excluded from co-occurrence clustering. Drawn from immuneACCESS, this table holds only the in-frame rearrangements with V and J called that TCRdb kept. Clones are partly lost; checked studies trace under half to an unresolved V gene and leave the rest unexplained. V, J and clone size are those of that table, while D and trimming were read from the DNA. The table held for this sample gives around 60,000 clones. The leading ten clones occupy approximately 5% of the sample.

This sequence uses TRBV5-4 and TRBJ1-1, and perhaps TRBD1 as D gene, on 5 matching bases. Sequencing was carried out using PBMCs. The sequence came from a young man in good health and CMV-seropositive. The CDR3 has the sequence CASSNPGDTEAFF. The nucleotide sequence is TGTGCCAGCAGTAATCCGGGGGACACTGAAGCTTTCTTT.